This TCR beta chain was recorded in a study of shared clonotypes between healthy human individuals. Sequencing was performed with immunoSEQ multiplex PCR; in TCRdb, only in-frame clones are kept and a portion is missing. Among millions of clones listed, 95% were seen once. CDR1 is DFQATT, CDR2 SNEGSKA, per germline (reference sequence). This CDR3 has 11 residues. V gene TRBV20-1 combines with J gene TRBJ2-1, with D hard to call. This clonotype was sampled from a man younger than 30 in good health. The sequenced material came from naive CD4+ T cells sorted from blood. As to subset: CD45RA+ positively selected. CDR3 sequence: CGWRSDNEQFF. CDR3 in DNA: TGCGGATGGAGAAGTGACAATGAGCAGTTCTTC.